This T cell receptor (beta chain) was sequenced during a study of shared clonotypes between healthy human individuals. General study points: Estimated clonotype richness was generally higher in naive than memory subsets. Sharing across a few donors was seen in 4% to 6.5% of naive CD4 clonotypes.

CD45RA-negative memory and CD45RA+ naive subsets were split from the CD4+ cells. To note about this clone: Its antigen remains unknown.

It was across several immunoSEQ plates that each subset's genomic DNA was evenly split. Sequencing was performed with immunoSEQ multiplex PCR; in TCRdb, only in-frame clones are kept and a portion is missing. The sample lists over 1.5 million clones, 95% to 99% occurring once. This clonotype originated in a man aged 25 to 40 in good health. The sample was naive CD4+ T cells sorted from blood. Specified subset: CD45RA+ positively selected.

CDR3 nucleotide sequence: TGTGCCAGCAGCGGAGACCGTCTAGTGAGTGGCTACACCTTC. Translating gives CASSGDRLVSGYTF. The V and J genes are TRBV9 and TRBJ1-2; D gene ambiguous. The CDR3 sequence is 14 residues long. The V end lost 3 bases, the J end lost 7 bases, and 16 bases lay between the germline ends. Germline CDR1 is SGDLS and CDR2 is YYNGEE.